The TCR beta chain under discussion was sequenced for a study of identical twins. Findings and limits, study-wide: Conclusions were based on cross-sectional statistical analysis, without following the same donors.

CDR1 is MNHEY and CDR2 is SVGAGI in the germline V gene. V was pared by 7 bases and J by 7 bases, with 12 bases of the junction left unmatched. This CDR3 region has 14 residues. To note about this clonotype: As yet, its antigen is unknown.

TCRdb re-analysed the 5' RACE reads in MiXCR, keeping a single row per CDR3 protein. The data contain more than 1.5 million distinct CDR3 sequences, less than 40% of them singletons. The sample consisted of cord blood. This TCR came from a newborn girl in good health. The rearrangement links TRBV6-5 to TRBJ1-2; 7 bases line up with TRBD1. The CDR3 is CASTSSNRGIGYTF. The CDR3 nucleotides read TGTGCCAGCACCTCGTCAAACAGGGGCATTGGCTACACCTTC.